This T cell receptor beta chain derives from a study of cytomegalovirus exposure and HLA in healthy donors. CDR1 and CDR2 (germline): SGHNT, YYREEE (reference sequence). The CDR3 extends over 15 amino acids. Trimming took 4 bases from V and 10 from J; bases not matched to a gene: 13. As to this clone: The antigen remains unidentified.

TCRdb keeps only in-frame clones here, not all; method: immunoSEQ multiplex PCR. The table records 330,000 or so clones, 75% to 90% of them present only once. The study drew the donors from its approximately 120-subject validation cohort, separate from the roughly 670-subject first cohort. Study observations and caveats: According to reports, the classifier identified cytomegalovirus status with high specificity and sensitivity. There were some public TCRs occurring in many donors, but most TCR sequences were rare. That first-cohort TCR clusters tended to co-occur in the roughly 110 validation repertoires was found in a later analysis.

Input material: PBMCs. V is TRBV5-4 and J is TRBJ2-1; TRBD2 aligns across 8 bases. This TCR derives from a woman aged 18 to 35 in good health and CMV-seronegative. The CDR3 here is CASSPRGAGGGEQFF. The CDR3 nucleotides read TGTGCCAGCAGCCCCCGGGGCGCGGGAGGCGGCGAGCAGTTCTTC.